This T cell receptor beta chain was observed in a study of blood T cell repertoires in COVID-19. Study-level background: Both acute and convalescent COVID-19 samples were obtained from the United States, Italy and Spain. Nucleic acid was either cDNA or gDNA, and it came from T cells, B-cell-depleted T cells, or PBMCs.

The V gene's germline CDR1 is SGHVS and CDR2 FQNEAQ. Deletions cut 4 bases from V and 6 bases from J, with 16 bases between. The length of the CDR3 is 15 residues. As handled by the study authors: Reference gene primer amplification yielded estimated nucleated cell counts. Some clones are missing from TCRdb's copy, which holds only in-frame ones; the method was immunoSEQ multiplex PCR. Clone size and V and J calls were adopted from that table, with D and trimming inferred from the DNA. The repertoire consists of about 58,000 clones, with around nine tenths occurring once and the leading ten covering under 8%.

This clonotype originated in a human donor with active COVID-19. The donor label of this sample is uncertain. The chain links TRBV7-8 to TRBJ2-1; the D gene is possibly TRBD1 (6 bases). Sequencing used peripheral blood. The chain's CDR3 is CASSWVQGISNEQFF. As DNA, the CDR3 is TGTGCCAGCAGCTGGGTCCAGGGGATCAGCAATGAGCAGTTCTTC.